The rows below give T cell receptor beta chains drawn from one sample of a study of blood T cell repertoires in COVID-19. Generated by immunoSEQ multiplex PCR, the TCRdb table keeps only in-frame clones and is missing some. The sample contains about 190,000 clones, 80% of which appear only once. Input material: peripheral blood. These receptors all stem from a man between 60 and 75 years old with acute or convalescent COVID-19. Both conserved end residues are part of each CDR3. D genes are given only for firm matches. Part of the rows lack a size; the others show once, few, many or a class for expanded clones.

d_call	clone_size	v_call	j_call	cdr3_nt	cdr3_aa
TRBD1	.	TRBV18	TRBJ1-1	TGTGCCAGCTCCCGAACCGACAGGGGCACTGAAGCTTTCTTT	CASSRTDRGTEAFF
TRBD1	.	TRBV3-1/TRBV3-2	TRBJ1-1	TGTGCCAGCAGCCGAACCGGGACAGAGAACACTGAAGCTTTCTTT	CASSRTGTENTEAFF
.	.	TRBV7-9	TRBJ1-4	TGTGCCAGCAGCTTAGTTGGGGGGGCAACTAATGAAAAACTGTTTTTT	CASSLVGGATNEKLFF
.	.	TRBV6-5	TRBJ1-4	TGTGCCAGCAGTTACTCGAGACGGGATGGTGAAAAACTGTTTTTT	CASSYSRRDGEKLFF
TRBD2	.	TRBV5-4	TRBJ2-3	TGTGCCAGCAGCCACGGGACTAGCGGACGCACAGATACGCAGTATTTT	CASSHGTSGRTDTQYF
.	.	TRBV19	TRBJ1-3	TGTGCCAGTAGTCTACCCGTGGGGGGCTCTGGAAACACCATATATTTT	CASSLPVGGSGNTIYF
.	.	TRBV2	TRBJ2-1	TGTGCCAGCAGAAAAGACGGAGCCGGCTTCTTC	CASRKDGAGFF
TRBD1	.	TRBV6-6	TRBJ1-5	TGTGCCAGCAGTTACGTCAGGGGGCATCAGCCCCAGCATTTT	CASSYVRGHQPQHF
TRBD1	.	TRBV9	TRBJ1-4	TGTGCCAGCAGCGAGGGACAGGGGACTTATGAAAAACTGTTTTTT	CASSEGQGTYEKLFF
TRBD2	.	TRBV2	TRBJ2-5	TGTGCCAGCAGTGAGTCTCTAGCGGGTCAAGAGACCCAGTACTTC	CASSESLAGQETQYF
.	.	TRBV20-1	TRBJ2-3	TGCAGTGCTAGTTATCAAGAGGCAGATACGCAGTATTTT	CSASYQEADTQYF
.	.	TRBV27	TRBJ2-3	TGTGCCAGCAGCTCTATCGACAGGCTCGATACGCAGTATTTT	CASSSIDRLDTQYF
TRBD2	.	TRBV7-3	TRBJ2-3	TGTGCCAGCAGCGCCTACGGGGGGGCGGCAGATACGCAGTATTTT	CASSAYGGAADTQYF
.	.	TRBV30	TRBJ1-3	TGTGCCGTACAGGTGCCCCGGGGGGGCACCATATATTTT	CAVQVPRGGTIYF
TRBD2	.	TRBV7-2	TRBJ2-1	TGTGCCAGCAGCTTAATGACTAGCGGGGTCTACAATGAGCAGTTCTTC	CASSLMTSGVYNEQFF
TRBD1	.	TRBV18	TRBJ2-1	TGTGCCAGCTCACCAGGACAGGGTAGCAATGAGCAGTTCTTC	CASSPGQGSNEQFF
.	.	TRBV27	TRBJ2-1	TGTGCCAGCAGCCCTTATCTGCCGGGGGATAATGAGCAGTTCTTC	CASSPYLPGDNEQFF
.	.	TRBV7-2	TRBJ1-5	TGTGCCAGCAGCTCGGGACATTCGACGGGTCAGCCCCAGCATTTT	CASSSGHSTGQPQHF
.	.	TRBV7-9	TRBJ1-4	TGTGCCAGCAGCTCTCGGGACGGGAGTAATGAAAAACTGTTTTTT	CASSSRDGSNEKLFF
TRBD2	.	TRBV18	TRBJ2-1	TGTGCCAGCTCGCCTGTAGCGGGAGGGTCTTCCTATGAGCAGTTCTTC	CASSPVAGGSSYEQFF
.	.	TRBV24-1	TRBJ2-1	TGTGCCACCAGTGATTCGGCTAGTTCCTACAATGAGCAGTTCTTC	CATSDSASSYNEQFF
.	.	TRBV7-2	TRBJ2-1	TGTGCCAGCAGCTTAGTGGCGGGGAATTACAATGAGCAGTTCTTC	CASSLVAGNYNEQFF
TRBD1	.	TRBV15	TRBJ2-2	TGTGCCACCAGCAGAGGACAGGGGAGTATCCCCGGGGAGCTGTTTTTT	CATSRGQGSIPGELFF
TRBD1	.	TRBV4-1	TRBJ1-5	TGCGCCAGCAGCCAAGTTTTCCCTCCTGGGACAGAATATCATCAGCCCCAGCATTTT	CASSQVFPPGTEYHQPQHF
.	.	TRBV18	TRBJ1-1	TGTGCCAGCTCACAGGGGTTGGGAACTGAAGCTTTCTTT	CASSQGLGTEAFF
.	few	TRBV19	TRBJ1-3	TGTGCCAGTAGTACATTTCATACAGACCACTCTGGAAACACCATATATTTT	CASSTFHTDHSGNTIYF
.	once	TRBV27	TRBJ1-2	TGTGCCAGCAGGGCCGGGACATTTTATGGCTACACCTTC	CASRAGTFYGYTF
TRBD2	.	TRBV5-1	TRBJ2-3	TGCGCCAGCAGCCCTCTAGCGGGAGGAATCGAGGTAACGCAGTATTTT	CASSPLAGGIEVTQYF
.	.	TRBV6-2/TRBV6-3	TRBJ2-1	TGTGCCAGCAGTTTGAAAAAGGAGATTCCGTTCTTC	CASSLKKEIPFF